The rows below give T cell receptor beta chains drawn from one sample of a study of CD8 T cells in Susac syndrome. Using its own MiXCR run on the immunoSEQ multiplex PCR reads, TCRdb lists one record per CDR3 protein. Here the sample spans some 190,000 distinct CDR3 sequences, approximately 94% being singletons. The sequenced material came from CD4+ T cells from PBMCs. These receptors were taken from a human donor with Susac syndrome. The conserved cysteine and the conserved F or W are not part of the CDR3 here. The D gene is left open where the match is weak.

d_gene: -
v_gene: TRBV30
j_gene: TRBJ1-2
CDR3aa: ARERTSGYT

d_gene: TRBD1
v_gene: TRBV6-2/TRBV6-3
j_gene: TRBJ1-1
CDR3aa: ASSGTGPTEAF

d_gene: -
v_gene: TRBV30
j_gene: TRBJ2-4
CDR3aa: AWTEGRAKNIQY

d_gene: TRBD1
v_gene: TRBV7-9
j_gene: TRBJ2-7
CDR3aa: ASSSSGTGGYEQY

d_gene: -
v_gene: TRBV5-5
j_gene: TRBJ2-3
CDR3aa: ASSLDRPSTDTQY

d_gene: TRBD1
v_gene: TRBV30
j_gene: TRBJ2-3
CDR3aa: AWTTGGKADTQY

d_gene: TRBD1
v_gene: TRBV20-1
j_gene: TRBJ1-2
CDR3aa: SAGIPGTGVGYGYT

d_gene: -
v_gene: TRBV7-3
j_gene: TRBJ1-2
CDR3aa: ASSPGAAESYGYT

d_gene: -
v_gene: TRBV3-1
j_gene: TRBJ2-3
CDR3aa: ASSRRLENFHGADTQY

d_gene: -
v_gene: TRBV4-1
j_gene: TRBJ2-2
CDR3aa: ASSQAGGLGITGELF

d_gene: TRBD1
v_gene: TRBV28
j_gene: TRBJ1-5
CDR3aa: ASRTGAGSNQPQH

d_gene: TRBD1
v_gene: TRBV6-1
j_gene: TRBJ2-2
CDR3aa: ASRPPGQRNTGELF

d_gene: -
v_gene: TRBV5-1
j_gene: TRBJ1-5
CDR3aa: ASSLGLGSNQPQH

d_gene: -
v_gene: TRBV14
j_gene: TRBJ2-3
CDR3aa: ASSLITGYTDTQY

d_gene: -
v_gene: TRBV24-1
j_gene: TRBJ2-7
CDR3aa: ATSDPAAGDNEQY

d_gene: -
v_gene: TRBV2
j_gene: TRBJ1-6
CDR3aa: ASSAFSDSPLH

d_gene: -
v_gene: TRBV20-1
j_gene: TRBJ1-5
CDR3aa: SAAKQGSLPQH

d_gene: -
v_gene: TRBV7-3
j_gene: TRBJ1-1
CDR3aa: ASSLIGRNTEAF

d_gene: -
v_gene: TRBV6-5
j_gene: TRBJ1-2
CDR3aa: ASSYSSGPNYGYT

d_gene: -
v_gene: TRBV9
j_gene: TRBJ2-1
CDR3aa: ASSPRGGDYGEQF